This T cell receptor (beta chain) was obtained from a study of cytomegalovirus exposure and HLA in healthy donors. The J segment lost 3 bases and the V segment lost 7 bases, leaving 8 bases of the junction unmatched. The germline V gene encodes CDR1 SQVTM and CDR2 ANQGSEA. The CDR3 is 13 residues long. Primers for the PCR totalled 60 Vbeta and 13 Jbeta. The assay was immunoSEQ multiplex PCR, and TCRdb's table has in-frame clones only and misses some. The data contain fewer than 200,000 clones, roughly 87% of them singletons. This clonotype was obtained from a girl less than two years old in good health and CMV-seronegative. The V call is TRBV29-1, the J call TRBJ1-1; 7 nucleotides line up with TRBD1. The sample comprised PBMCs. Here the CDR3 DNA reads TGCAGCGGAATAGGGGGCGGGTACACTGAAGCTTTCTTT. Translation: CSGIGGGYTEAFF.